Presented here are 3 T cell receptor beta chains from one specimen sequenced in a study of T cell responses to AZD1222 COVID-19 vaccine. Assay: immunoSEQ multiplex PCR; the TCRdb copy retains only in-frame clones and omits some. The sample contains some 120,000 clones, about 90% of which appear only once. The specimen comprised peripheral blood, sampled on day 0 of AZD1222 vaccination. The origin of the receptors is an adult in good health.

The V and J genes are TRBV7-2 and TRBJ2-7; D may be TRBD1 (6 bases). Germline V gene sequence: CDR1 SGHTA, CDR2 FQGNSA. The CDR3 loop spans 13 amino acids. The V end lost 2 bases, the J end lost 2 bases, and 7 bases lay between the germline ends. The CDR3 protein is CASSLNRAYEQYF. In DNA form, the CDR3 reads TGTGCCAGCAGCTTAAACAGGGCCTACGAGCAGTACTTC.

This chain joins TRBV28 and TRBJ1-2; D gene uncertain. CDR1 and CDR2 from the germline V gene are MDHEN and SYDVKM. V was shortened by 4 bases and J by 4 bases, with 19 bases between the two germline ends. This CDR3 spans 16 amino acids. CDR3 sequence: CASSSPAGVEGYGYTF. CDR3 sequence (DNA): TGTGCCAGCAGTTCTCCAGCGGGAGTGGAGGGCTATGGCTACACCTTC.

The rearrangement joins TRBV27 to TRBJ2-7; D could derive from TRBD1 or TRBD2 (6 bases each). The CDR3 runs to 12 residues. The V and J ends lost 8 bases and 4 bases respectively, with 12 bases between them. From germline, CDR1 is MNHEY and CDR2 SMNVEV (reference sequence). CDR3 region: CASGGGIYEQYF. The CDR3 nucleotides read TGTGCCAGCGGAGGGGGGATTTACGAGCAGTACTTC.